A single sample is the source of the 19 T cell receptor beta chains below, sequenced in a study of regulatory T cells in long-lasting Graves disease (dated by TCRdb to about 2021). Libraries were made using multiplex PCR. For sequencing, an Illumina HiSeq 4000 was employed. CDR3 regions were amplified by Arm-PCR with iRepertoire HTBI primers to construct TCR beta libraries. TCRdb applied fastp at Q25 and MiXCR to the public reads, then kept only in-frame beta chains. Every distinct CDR3 protein forms one entry, paired with its most common genes and DNA. Counted in this sample were approximately 270,000 distinct CDR3 sequences; approximately 20% of them appeared once. Together, the top ten hold around 15% of the sample. The time point label here, explained by the study, means: newly diagnosed GD, antithyroid drugs for less than 3 months. For both TCR sequencing and RNA sequencing, RNA was extracted from PBMCs in TRIzol.

The data were also submitted as part of a second study, on T cells in Graves' hyperthyroidism and ophthalmopathy.

The sequencing used peripheral blood mononuclear cells (PBMCs), collected at new diagnosis, from a patient treated with antithyroid drugs. These receptors all stem from a woman aged 25 to 39 with Graves disease. Donor details come from another sample of the same person, matched by shared clones.

The V and J genes are TRBV12-3 or TRBV12-4 and TRBJ1-1; tentatively, D is TRBD1 (6 bases). Trimming took off 7 bases at V and 3 bases at J, with 21 bases between the two ends. The CDR3 contains 16 residues. The CDR3 region is CASNPIGGKGDTEAFF. The DNA for the CDR3 is TGTGCCAGCAATCCTATTGGGGGGAAGGGGGACACTGAAGCTTTCTTT.

This clonotype has ten or more counts. The chain carries TRBV20-1 and TRBJ1-2, with D uncertain. In germline, CDR1 is DFQATT, CDR2 SNEGSKA (reference sequence). V lost 5 bases to trimming and J lost 2 bases, with 9 bases between them. The CDR3 is 12 amino acids. DNA of the CDR3: TGCAGTGCTCGGACTGACAACTATGGCTACACCTTC. Residues: CSARTDNYGYTF.

This clonotype was recorded a few times. The V gene is TRBV29-1, the J gene TRBJ1-4, with a weak D call TRBD1 (5 bases). The germline CDR1 and CDR2 sequences are SQVTM and ANQGSEA. The CDR3 has 15 amino acids. V lost 3 bases and J 8 bases, leaving 19 bases between the germline ends. The CDR3 DNA sequence: TGCAGCGTTGACGAAGGGCGCTTGGGGGTCGAAAAACTGTTTTTT. This gives the protein CSVDEGRLGVEKLFF.

At least ten counts were recorded for this clonotype. The chain uses TRBV2 and TRBJ2-7, with D uncertain. Looked up from germline, CDR1 is SNHLY and CDR2 is FYNNEI. The CDR3 contains 15 residues. Trimming took 1 base from V and 6 from J, leaving 16 bases between them. The CDR3 is CASSEVWGKGGEQYF. DNA for the CDR3: TGTGCCAGCAGTGAAGTTTGGGGAAAAGGTGGCGAGCAGTACTTC.

In its sample, this clonotype was seen many times. This chain links TRBV20-1 with TRBJ2-3, with 7 bases identical to TRBD1. Germline V gives CDR1 DFQATT, CDR2 SNEGSKA (reference sequence). The V segment lost 3 bases and the J segment 5 bases; nucleotides outside the gene matches: 8. There are 14 residues in the CDR3. This CDR3 is CSASRGGSEDTQYF. The CDR3 DNA reads TGCAGTGCTAGCCGAGGGGGCTCTGAAGATACGCAGTATTTT.

The chain recombines TRBV14 with TRBJ2-7; D is uncertain. With 1 base removed from V and 3 bases from J, the gap between germline ends came to 7 bases. The CDR3 has 13 residues. CDR1 SGHDN and CDR2 FVKESK come from the germline V gene. The CDR3 protein is CASSQVPGYEQYF. CDR3 in DNA: TGTGCCAGCAGCCAAGTACCAGGCTACGAGCAGTACTTC.

The gene calls are TRBV2 and TRBJ1-1, with TRBD1 identical over 9 bases. This CDR3 has 14 amino acids. Germline V lookup: CDR1 SNHLY, CDR2 FYNNEI. V trimming: 6 bases; J trimming: 5 bases; junction bases outside the gene matches: 7. In DNA form, the CDR3 reads TGTGCCAGCAGGAAACAGGGGGCGGGTACTGAAGCTTTCTTT. Translating it yields CASRKQGAGTEAFF.

This clonotype was counted ten times or more. The chain joins TRBV6-1 to TRBJ2-2, with 9 bases that match TRBD2. From germline, CDR1 is MNHNS and CDR2 SASEGT. Trimming removed 8 bases from V and 2 bases from J; junction bases left unmatched: 3. This CDR3 is 14 amino acids long. The CDR3: CASLLAGNTGELFF. CDR3 sequence (DNA): TGTGCCAGCTTACTAGCGGGTAACACCGGGGAGCTGTTTTTT.

This clonotype was seen ten or more times. At one of its ends the junction is not consistent with the germline gene, which may arise from a read error. The chain couples TRBV5-1 to TRBJ2-7, with D uncertain. Germline V lookup: CDR1 SGHRS, CDR2 YFSETQ. CDR3 length: 14 residues. In DNA form, the CDR3 reads TGTGCCAGCAGCTTAGTTCGTACAGTCCACGAGCAGTACTTC. Translation gives CASSLVRTVHEQYF.

There are a few counts of this clonotype. The J gene is TRBJ1-1, the V gene TRBV14; D possibly corresponds to TRBD1 (6 bases). V gave up 3 bases and J gave up 6 bases, with 23 bases separating them. The CDR3 spans 17 residues. Germline lookup yields CDR1 SGHDN and CDR2 FVKESK. CDR3 sequence reads: CASSHYGGRVWGAEAFF. CDR3 sequence (DNA): TGTGCCAGCAGCCATTACGGGGGCAGGGTATGGGGCGCTGAAGCTTTCTTT. The whole variable domain, filled in from reference TRBV14 and TRBJ1-1, reads EAGVTQFPSHSVIEKGQTVTLRCDPISGHDNLYWYRRVMGKEIKFLLHFVKESKQDESGMPNNRFLAERTGGTYSTLKVQPAELEDSGVYFCASSHYGGRVWGAEAFFGQGTRLTVV.

In its sample, this clonotype was seen many times. The chain links TRBV3-1 to TRBJ1-6, with D uncertain. V was pared by 1 base and J by 10 bases, with 8 bases between. Germline V gene lookup returns CDR1 LGHDT and CDR2 YNNKEL (reference sequence). The CDR3 covers 13 residues. CDR3 amino acids: CASSQVRSSPLHF. CDR3 sequence (DNA): TGTGCCAGCAGCCAAGTACGGTCCTCACCCCTCCACTTT.

The chain uses TRBV6-1 and TRBJ2-7; 7 nucleotides line up with TRBD1. Trimming removed 8 bases from V and 4 bases from J; junction bases left unmatched: 14. Per the germline V gene, CDR1 is MNHNS and CDR2 is SASEGT. The CDR3 runs to 15 residues. This CDR3 is CASSEGWGQLYEQYF. For the CDR3, the DNA is TGTGCCAGCTCCGAAGGGTGGGGACAGTTATACGAGCAGTACTTC.

The table lists this clonotype with a few counts. This chain connects TRBV19 to TRBJ2-3; no reliable D call. Trimming pared 7 bases from V and 3 bases from J, leaving 14 bases between. This CDR3 comprises 14 residues. Germline values: CDR1 LNHDA, CDR2 SQIVND (reference sequence). In nucleotides, the CDR3 is TGTGCCAGTAAGAATTCTCTCGGGACAGATACGCAGTATTTT. Encoded protein: CASKNSLGTDTQYF. The whole variable domain, remainder taken from reference TRBV19 and TRBJ2-3, is DGGITQSPKYLFRKEGQNVTLSCEQNLNHDAMYWYRQDPGQGLRLIYYSQIVNDFQKGDIAEGYSVSREKKESFPLTVTSAQKNPTAFYLCASKNSLGTDTQYFGPGTRLTVL.

This clonotype was counted ten times or more. The chain is built from TRBV6-1 and TRBJ1-1, with 10 bases identical to TRBD1. The germline V gene has CDR1 MNHNS and CDR2 SASEGT. The V gene end was trimmed by 5 bases and the J gene end by 1 base; junction bases not matched to a gene: 10. This CDR3 comprises 17 residues. The CDR3 loop is CASSPTRDRGTNTEAFF. The CDR3, as DNA: TGTGCCAGCAGTCCGACCCGGGACAGGGGAACGAACACTGAAGCTTTCTTT.

This clonotype was counted at least ten times. The chain recombines TRBV10-1 with TRBJ1-6; D is unresolved. This CDR3 has 13 residues. The germline CDR1 and CDR2 sequences are WNHNN and SYGVQD (reference sequence). Trimming left V 0 bases short and J 7 bases short, with 4 bases between. CDR3 in DNA: TGCGCCAGCAGTGAGTCGGCCAATTCACCCCTCCACTTT. It is translated as CASSESANSPLHF.

This clonotype was detected many times. One end of the junction does not line up with germline, which may come from a read error. The chain couples TRBV5-6 to TRBJ1-5, with 7 bases that match TRBD1. This CDR3 contains 15 residues. The germline CDR1 and CDR2 sequences are SGHDT and YYEEEE. The CDR3 reads CASSSMTGSTQPQHF. The CDR3 DNA is TGTGCCAGCAGCTCAATGACAGGGAGCACTCAGCCCCAGCATTTT.

There are many counts of this clonotype. The J gene is TRBJ1-2, the V gene TRBV6-5; TRBD1 matches 8 bases. The CDR3 is 13 amino acids. The V gene's germline CDR1 is MNHEY and CDR2 SVGAGI. V shed 2 bases and J 5 bases; nucleotides not matched to a gene: 1. CDR3 DNA: TGTGCCAGCAGTTACCGGGACAGGTATGGCTACACCTTC. Translated: CASSYRDRYGYTF.

The chain carries TRBV20-1 and TRBJ1-2; 9 nucleotides line up with TRBD1. This CDR3 contains 14 residues. Trimming took 4 bases from V and 5 from J; bases not matched to a gene: 8. Germline V gives CDR1 DFQATT, CDR2 SNEGSKA (reference sequence). CDR3 in DNA: TGCAGTGCTACGCGGGACAGGGCTATGTATGGCTACACCTTC. Translated, it gives CSATRDRAMYGYTF.

This clonotype was seen at least ten times. The chain recombines TRBV20-1 with TRBJ2-3; 9 nucleotides match TRBD2. Germline CDR1 is DFQATT and CDR2 is SNEGSKA (reference sequence). The CDR3 is 15 amino acids. The junction had 9 bases not matched to a gene; V was cut back by 7 bases and J by 1 base. CDR3 coding DNA: TGCAGTGTGTTCGGCGGGGGGGCGGGCACAGATACGCAGTATTTT. This encodes CSVFGGGAGTDTQYF.